The 24 T cell receptor beta chains below all came from one sample that was sequenced in a study of blood T cells in healthy people across ages. Next came a second PCR, run for roughly 7 to 12 cycles, which used a sample-barcoded 5' primer along with a J-beta primer mix. TCRdb passed the 5' RACE reads through MiXCR, listing each CDR3 protein once. The sample holds about 970,000 distinct CDR3 sequences; roughly 47% are singletons and the top ten take roughly 23%. The sample comprised blood. The receptors come from an older woman in good health.

The V and J genes are TRBV7-3 and TRBJ2-1; no clear D gene. Germline V gene data show CDR1 as SGHTA and CDR2 as FQGTGA. The CDR3 has 15 amino acids. The V end lost 1 base, the J end lost 2 bases, and 9 bases lay between the germline ends. CDR3 sequence reads: CASSLNGGPYNEQFF. For the CDR3, the DNA is TGTGCCAGCAGCTTAAACGGCGGCCCCTACAATGAGCAGTTCTTC.

The V call is TRBV7-8, the J call TRBJ2-7; 11 nucleotides line up with TRBD2. The CDR3 contains 15 residues. The V segment lost 5 bases and the J segment 0 bases; nucleotides outside the gene matches: 3. Germline V gene data show CDR1 as SGHVS and CDR2 as FQNEAQ. This CDR3 reads CASSRLAGPSYEQYF. The CDR3 coding sequence is TGTGCCAGCAGCCGACTAGCGGGGCCCTCCTACGAGCAGTACTTC. Looking up the rest from reference TRBV7-8 and TRBJ2-7 gives the full variable domain: GAGVSQSPRYKVAKRGQDVALRCDPISGHVSLFWYQQALGQGPEFLTYFQNEAQLDKSGLPSDRFFAERPEGSVSTLKIQRTQQEDSAVYLCASSRLAGPSYEQYFGPGTRLTVT.

This rearrangement joins TRBV6-5 to TRBJ2-1; 8 positions agree with TRBD1. CDR1 is MNHEY and CDR2 is SVGAGI in the germline V gene. J lost 10 bases, V lost 0 bases, and 8 bases had no gene match. The CDR3 length is 15 residues. The CDR3 bases are TGTGCCAGCAGTTACTCTCTCACAGGGACAGGCGAGCAGTTCTTC. Protein product: CASSYSLTGTGEQFF.

The genes are TRBV7-2 and TRBJ2-1; 10 bases line up with TRBD1. CDR1 and CDR2 (germline): SGHTA, FQGNSA. The V and J ends lost 1 base and 5 bases, in that order; junction bases with no gene match: 5. The CDR3 length is 16 residues. The DNA of the CDR3 is TGTGCCAGCAGCTTAGGGGGGGGGACAGGGGACAATGAGCAGTTCTTC. As protein: CASSLGGGTGDNEQFF.

This sequence joins TRBV10-3 and TRBJ2-7; 11 bases match TRBD2. Looked up from germline, CDR1 is ENHRY and CDR2 is SYGVKD. The CDR3 spans 16 residues. Unmatched junction bases numbered 12, after V lost 8 bases and J lost 3 bases. The DNA of the CDR3 is TGTGCCATCTCAGAGACTAGCGGGGTCGCAGGCTACGAGCAGTACTTC. It is translated as CAISETSGVAGYEQYF.

The rearrangement uses TRBV29-1 and TRBJ1-2, with TRBD1 matching over 10 bases. Looked up from germline, CDR1 is SQVTM and CDR2 is ANQGSEA. CDR3 length equals 13 residues. J lost 4 bases, V lost 6 bases, and 5 bases had no gene match. CDR3 loop: CSVGTGDGYGYTF. In nucleotides, the CDR3 is TGCAGCGTCGGGACAGGGGATGGCTATGGCTACACCTTC.

This clonotype was observed a few times. The CDR3 DNA reads TGTGCCAGCAGTACCTCCGGTACAGGGCGGTACGAGCAGTACTTC. It is translated as CASSTSGTGRYEQYF. The rearrangement joins TRBV12-3 or TRBV12-4 to TRBJ2-7, with D perhaps matching TRBD1 (6 bases). The CDR3 contains 15 residues. V gave up 5 bases and J gave up 4 bases, with 18 bases separating them.

This clonotype was observed a few times. The chain joins TRBV10-3 to TRBJ2-3, with 8 bases fitting TRBD2. The CDR3 covers 15 residues. Germline values: CDR1 ENHRY, CDR2 SYGVKD. V was pared by 5 bases and J by 9 bases, with 13 bases of the junction left unmatched. The CDR3 sequence: CAISKSHLSGITQYF. Here the CDR3 DNA reads TGTGCCATCAGTAAAAGCCACCTTAGCGGGATAACGCAGTATTTT.

Many counts were recorded for this clonotype. The chain is built from TRBV6-5 and TRBJ2-7; D possibly corresponds to TRBD1 (5 bases). The CDR3 is 13 amino acids. Trimming stripped 8 bases from V and 1 base from J, with 12 bases between. CDR1 and CDR2 from the germline V gene are MNHEY and SVGAGI. In DNA form, the CDR3 reads TGTGCCAGCGGGGCAGCCGAGTCCTACGAGCAGTACTTC. It encodes CASGAAESYEQYF.

The genes are TRBV4-2 and TRBJ2-2; 9 bases align to TRBD2. V lost 1 base and J lost 6; bases outside the gene matches: 6. Germline CDR1 and CDR2: LGHNA and YNFKEQ. The CDR3 is 16 amino acids. The chain's CDR3 is CASSQGVPSGAGELFF. CDR3 DNA sequence: TGTGCCAGCAGCCAAGGGGTCCCTAGCGGGGCCGGGGAGCTGTTTTTT.

This chain connects TRBV4-1 to TRBJ1-1; D not resolved. Germline assignment: CDR1 MGHRA and CDR2 YSYEKL. Trimming took off 1 base at V and 4 bases at J, with 16 bases between the two ends. This CDR3 is 16 amino acids long. In DNA form, the CDR3 reads TGCGCCAGCAGCCAAGCGGAAACAGAGGGAGGCACTGAAGCTTTCTTT. Residues: CASSQAETEGGTEAFF.

There are a few counts of this clonotype. This chain uses TRBV4-3 with TRBJ1-6, with no clear D. The CDR3 has 16 residues. Germline V gene lookup returns CDR1 LGHNA and CDR2 YSLEER. V lost 0 bases to trimming and J lost 2 bases, with 8 bases between them. CDR3 sequence (DNA): TGCGCCAGCAGCCAAGATCGGGCGGCCTATAATTCACCCCTCCACTTT. It translates to CASSQDRAAYNSPLHF.

The chain uses TRBV3-1 and TRBJ2-5; a possible D gene is TRBD1 (6 bases). Germline lookup yields CDR1 LGHDT and CDR2 YNNKEL (reference sequence). This CDR3 spans 14 amino acids. Trimming pared 6 bases from V and 4 bases from J, leaving 15 bases between. CDR3 sequence: CASSHRVQLETQYF. The CDR3 region has the DNA TGTGCCAGCAGTCACAGGGTTCAGTTAGAGACCCAGTACTTC.

The chain couples TRBV20-1 to TRBJ2-5; 7 bases fit TRBD2. Judging by the DNA end, TRBJ2-7 fits better; the J call may be wrong. Germline V gene data show CDR1 as DFQATT and CDR2 as SNEGSKA (reference sequence). The CDR3 loop spans 13 amino acids. The CDR3 sequence: CSASRGSIYEQYF. The CDR3 DNA follows: TGCAGTGCTAGTCGCGGGAGTATCTACGAGCAGTACTTC.

This clonotype was observed a handful of times. V usage is TRBV30 and J usage is TRBJ1-4; D ambiguous. The CDR3 has 11 amino acids. The germline V gene has CDR1 GTSNPN and CDR2 SVGIG (reference sequence). V was pared by 5 bases and J by 8 bases, with 9 bases between. For the CDR3, the DNA is TGTGCCTGGGGGATACGAGAAAAACTGTTTTTT. Translation gives CAWGIREKLFF.

This clonotype has more than one count but fewer than ten. This chain links TRBV4-2 with TRBJ2-1; D is unclear. Trimming pared 1 base from V and 5 bases from J, leaving 12 bases between. The CDR3 runs 15 residues. CDR1 and CDR2 from the germline V gene are LGHNA and YNFKEQ. CDR3 sequence reads: CASSQATVNNNEQFF. The DNA for the CDR3 is TGTGCCAGCAGCCAAGCAACAGTAAACAACAATGAGCAGTTCTTC.

The chain links TRBV10-3 to TRBJ2-7; a possible D gene is TRBD2 (6 bases). V shed 8 bases and J shed 5 bases, with 22 bases lying between them. CDR1 and CDR2 from the germline V gene are ENHRY and SYGVKD. This CDR3 has 15 amino acids. The chain's CDR3 is CAILGGNSGKDEQYF. In nucleotides, the CDR3 is TGTGCCATCCTGGGGGGTAATAGCGGAAAGGACGAGCAGTACTTC.

Only a few counts were recorded for this clonotype. The chain employs TRBV7-2 and TRBJ2-7; the D gene could be TRBD1 or TRBD2 (6 bases each). The CDR3 totals 15 residues. Germline-derived CDR1 and CDR2 are SGHTA and FQGNSA. The V end was cut by 5 bases, the J end by 9 bases, with 23 bases between. CDR3: CASSPILGGGFTQYF. The CDR3 coding sequence is TGTGCCAGCAGCCCAATCCTCGGGGGCGGTTTTACGCAGTACTTC.

This clonotype was seen once. The chain couples TRBV4-1 to TRBJ1-5, with D hard to call. The CDR3 length is 17 residues. The V and J ends lost 4 bases and 2 bases respectively, with 18 bases between them. Germline V gene data show CDR1 as MGHRA and CDR2 as YSYEKL. The CDR3 sequence: CASSLGRVGLGNQPQHF. In DNA, the CDR3 is TGCGCCAGCAGCCTGGGGAGGGTCGGGCTGGGCAATCAGCCCCAGCATTTT.

This clonotype was recorded many times. This sequence joins TRBV6-2 or TRBV6-3 and TRBJ2-7; D may be TRBD1 (5 bases). CDR1 MNHEY and CDR2 SVGEGT come from the germline V gene. The CDR3 covers 14 residues. Trimming cost V 2 bases and J 2 bases, with 10 bases left between them. CDR3 in DNA: TGTGCCAGCAGTTACGGACCAGGGCCCTACGAGCAGTACTTC. Protein: CASSYGPGPYEQYF.

This clonotype came up a few times. J is TRBJ2-5 and V is TRBV20-1; D remains ambiguous. V was shortened by 3 bases and J by 11 bases, with 16 bases between the two germline ends. Per germline, CDR1 DFQATT and CDR2 SNEGSKA (reference sequence). The CDR3 has 12 amino acids. The DNA of the CDR3 is TGCAGTGCTAGCCTTCCTCAAAAGGAGCAGTACTTC. It translates to CSASLPQKEQYF.

This clonotype was seen only a few times. The V and J genes are TRBV20-1 and TRBJ1-6, with D unclear. V gave up 6 bases and J gave up 7 bases, with 16 bases separating them. The length of the CDR3 is 14 residues. The germline V gene has CDR1 DFQATT and CDR2 SNEGSKA (reference sequence). The CDR3: CSARRAVGNSPLHF. The CDR3 DNA reads TGCAGTGCCCGGCGGGCGGTCGGGAATTCACCCCTCCACTTT.

The J gene is TRBJ2-1, the V gene TRBV9; TRBD1 might be the D (6 bases). The CDR3 length is 14 residues. The V gene's germline CDR1 is SGDLS and CDR2 YYNGEE. The V end was cut by 3 bases, the J end by 7 bases, with 14 bases between. The CDR3 reads CASSEQTGLNEQFF. In DNA form, the CDR3 reads TGTGCCAGCAGCGAACAAACAGGGTTGAATGAGCAGTTCTTC.

The chain recombines TRBV28 with TRBJ2-7; D ambiguous. V lost 1 base to trimming and J lost 3 bases, with 7 bases between them. The CDR3 sequence is 13 residues long. Per the germline V gene, CDR1 is MDHEN and CDR2 is SYDVKM. The chain's CDR3 is CASSLFADYEQYF. CDR3 in DNA: TGTGCCAGCAGTTTATTCGCAGACTACGAGCAGTACTTC.